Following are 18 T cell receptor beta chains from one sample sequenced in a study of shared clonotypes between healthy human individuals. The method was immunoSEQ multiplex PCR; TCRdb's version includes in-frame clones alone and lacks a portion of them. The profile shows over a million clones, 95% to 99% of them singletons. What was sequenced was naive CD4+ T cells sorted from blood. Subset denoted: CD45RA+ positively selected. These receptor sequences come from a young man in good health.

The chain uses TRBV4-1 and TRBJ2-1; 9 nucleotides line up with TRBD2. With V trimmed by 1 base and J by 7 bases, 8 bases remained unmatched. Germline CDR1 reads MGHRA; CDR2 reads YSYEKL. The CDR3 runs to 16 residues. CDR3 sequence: CASSQVVGLARNEQFF. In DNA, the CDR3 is TGCGCCAGCAGCCAAGTAGTAGGACTAGCGCGGAATGAGCAGTTCTTC.

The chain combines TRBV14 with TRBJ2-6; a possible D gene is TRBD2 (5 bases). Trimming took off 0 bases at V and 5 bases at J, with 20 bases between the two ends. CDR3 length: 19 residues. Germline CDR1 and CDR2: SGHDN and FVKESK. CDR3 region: CASSQDLARASRRANVLTF. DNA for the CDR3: TGTGCCAGCAGCCAAGACCTGGCGCGGGCCTCACGTAGGGCCAACGTCCTGACTTTC.

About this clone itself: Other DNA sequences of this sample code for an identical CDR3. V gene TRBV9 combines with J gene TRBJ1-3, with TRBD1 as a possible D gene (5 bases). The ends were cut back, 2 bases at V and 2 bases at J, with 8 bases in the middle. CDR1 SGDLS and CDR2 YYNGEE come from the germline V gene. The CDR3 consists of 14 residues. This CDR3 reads CASSVGQAGNTIYF. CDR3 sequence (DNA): TGTGCCAGCAGCGTCGGACAAGCTGGAAACACCATATATTTT.

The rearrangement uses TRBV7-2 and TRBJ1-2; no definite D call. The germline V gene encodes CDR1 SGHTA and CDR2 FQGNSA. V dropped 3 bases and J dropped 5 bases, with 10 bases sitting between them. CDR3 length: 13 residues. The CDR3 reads CASSLGPEYGYTF. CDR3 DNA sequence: TGTGCCAGCAGCTTGGGCCCCGAATATGGCTACACCTTC.

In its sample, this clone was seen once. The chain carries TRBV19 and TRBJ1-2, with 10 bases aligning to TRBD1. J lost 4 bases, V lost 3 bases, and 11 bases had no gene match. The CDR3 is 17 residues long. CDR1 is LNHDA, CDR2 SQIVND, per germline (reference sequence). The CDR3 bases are TGTGCCAGTAGTATCCCGGGACAGGGGCGTCCAGGCTATGGCTACACCTTC. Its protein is CASSIPGQGRPGYGYTF.

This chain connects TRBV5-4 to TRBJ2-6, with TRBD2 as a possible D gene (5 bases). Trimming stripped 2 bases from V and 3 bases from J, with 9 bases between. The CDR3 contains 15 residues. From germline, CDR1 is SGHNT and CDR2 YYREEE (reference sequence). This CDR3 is CASSFWGDGANVLTF. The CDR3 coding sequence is TGTGCCAGCAGCTTTTGGGGAGATGGGGCCAACGTCCTGACTTTC.

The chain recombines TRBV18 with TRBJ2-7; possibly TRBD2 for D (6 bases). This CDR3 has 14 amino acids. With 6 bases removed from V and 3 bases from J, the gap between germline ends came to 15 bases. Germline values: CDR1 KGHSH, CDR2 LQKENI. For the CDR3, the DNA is TGTGCCAGCTCGGCCAACGCGGGGCTCTACGAGCAGTACTTC. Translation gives CASSANAGLYEQYF. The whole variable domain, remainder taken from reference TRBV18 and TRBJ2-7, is NAGVMQNPRHLVRRRGQEARLRCSPMKGHSHVYWYRQLPEEGLKFMVYLQKENIIDESGMPKERFSAEFPKEGPSILRIQQVVRGDSAAYFCASSANAGLYEQYFGPGTRLTVT.

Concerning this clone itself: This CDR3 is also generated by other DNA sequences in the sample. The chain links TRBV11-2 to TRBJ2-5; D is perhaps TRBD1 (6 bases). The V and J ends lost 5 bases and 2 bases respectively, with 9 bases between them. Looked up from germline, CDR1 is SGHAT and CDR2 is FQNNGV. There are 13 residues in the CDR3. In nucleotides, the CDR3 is TGTGCCAGCAGCCTAGGACAGCAAGAGACCCAGTACTTC. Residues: CASSLGQQETQYF.

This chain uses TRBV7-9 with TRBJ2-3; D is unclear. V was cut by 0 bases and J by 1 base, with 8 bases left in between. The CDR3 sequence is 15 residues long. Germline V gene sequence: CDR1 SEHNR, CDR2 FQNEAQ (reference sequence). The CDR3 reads CASSLAVGGTDTQYF. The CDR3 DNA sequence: TGTGCCAGCAGCTTAGCAGTAGGTGGCACAGATACGCAGTATTTT.

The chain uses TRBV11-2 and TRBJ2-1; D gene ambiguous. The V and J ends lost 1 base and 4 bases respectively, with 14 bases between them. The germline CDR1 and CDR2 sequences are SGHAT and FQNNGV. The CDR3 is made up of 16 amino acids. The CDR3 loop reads CASSLVAAQAYNEQFF. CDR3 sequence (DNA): TGTGCCAGCAGCTTAGTAGCCGCCCAGGCGTACAATGAGCAGTTCTTC.

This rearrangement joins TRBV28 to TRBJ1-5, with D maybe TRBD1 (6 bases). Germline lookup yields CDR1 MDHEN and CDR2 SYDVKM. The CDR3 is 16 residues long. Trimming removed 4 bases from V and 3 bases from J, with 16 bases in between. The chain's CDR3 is CASSSPGGGFNQPQHF. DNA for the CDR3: TGTGCCAGCAGTTCCCCGGGAGGGGGTTTCAATCAGCCCCAGCATTTT.

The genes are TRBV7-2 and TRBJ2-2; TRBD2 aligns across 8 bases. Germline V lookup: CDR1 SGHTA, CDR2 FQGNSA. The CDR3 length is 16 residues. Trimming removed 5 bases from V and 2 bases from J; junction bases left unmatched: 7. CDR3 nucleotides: TGTGCCAGCAGCCCCGTTGGACTAGCCAACACCGGGGAGCTGTTTTTT. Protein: CASSPVGLANTGELFF.

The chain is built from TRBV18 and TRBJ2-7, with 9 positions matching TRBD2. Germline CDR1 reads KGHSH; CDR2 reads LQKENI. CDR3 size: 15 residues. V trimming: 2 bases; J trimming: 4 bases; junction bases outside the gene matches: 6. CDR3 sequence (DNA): TGTGCCAGCTCACCATCTAGCGGGACCCGTTACGAGCAGTACTTC. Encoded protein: CASSPSSGTRYEQYF.

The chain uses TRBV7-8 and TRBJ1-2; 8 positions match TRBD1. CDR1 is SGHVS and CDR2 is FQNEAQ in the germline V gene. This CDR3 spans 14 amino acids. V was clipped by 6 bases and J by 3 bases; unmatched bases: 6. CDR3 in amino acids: CASSRGQEDYGYTF. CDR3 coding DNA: TGTGCCAGCAGTAGGGGACAGGAAGACTATGGCTACACCTTC.

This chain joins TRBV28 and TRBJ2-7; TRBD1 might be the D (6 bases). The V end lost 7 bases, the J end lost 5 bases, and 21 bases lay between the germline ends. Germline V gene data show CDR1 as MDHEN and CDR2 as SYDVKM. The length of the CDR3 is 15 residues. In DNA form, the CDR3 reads TGTGCCAGCAAACAGGGTAGCTACCCACGGGACGAGCAGTACTTC. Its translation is CASKQGSYPRDEQYF.

The CDR3 nucleotides are TGCAGCGTGGGACTAGCGGGAGGGTTTAACAATGAGCAGTTCTTC. As protein: CSVGLAGGFNNEQFF. The chain joins TRBV29-1 to TRBJ2-1; 16 positions match TRBD2. The J segment lost 5 bases and the V segment lost 6 bases, leaving 4 bases of the junction unmatched. CDR1 SQVTM and CDR2 ANQGSEA come from the germline V gene. The CDR3 runs 15 residues.

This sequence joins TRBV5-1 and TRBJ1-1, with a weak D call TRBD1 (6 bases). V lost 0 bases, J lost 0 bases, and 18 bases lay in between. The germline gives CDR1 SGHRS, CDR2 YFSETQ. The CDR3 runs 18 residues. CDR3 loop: CASSLAPRGSPMNTEAFF. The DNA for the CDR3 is TGCGCCAGCAGCTTGGCCCCCAGGGGTTCTCCCATGAACACTGAAGCTTTCTTT.

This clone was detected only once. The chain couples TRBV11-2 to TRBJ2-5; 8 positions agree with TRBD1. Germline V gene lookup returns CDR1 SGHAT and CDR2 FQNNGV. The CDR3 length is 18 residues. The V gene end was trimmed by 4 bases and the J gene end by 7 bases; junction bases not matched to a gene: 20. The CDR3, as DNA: TGTGCCAGCAGCTATTCACAGGGAACAGGGGGAGACCTTGGGACCCAGTACTTC. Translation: CASSYSQGTGGDLGTQYF.